This paragraph covers one TCR beta chain sequence. This entry is derived from a study of blood T cell repertoires in COVID-19. Looking at the study overall: Acute and convalescent COVID-19 samples came from the United States, Italy and Spain. PBMCs, B-cell-depleted T cells, or T cells were the source of the cDNA or gDNA that made up the material.

Germline V CDR1 and CDR2: MNHEY, SVGAGI. V was trimmed by 6 bases and J by 4 bases, leaving 13 bases between them. The length of the CDR3 is 14 residues. Per the study methods: Estimation of nucleated cell counts was performed using reference gene primer amplification. The repertoire was sequenced with immunoSEQ multiplex PCR; TCRdb's copy has only in-frame clones and lacks some. The V and J calls and the clone size are those of that table, but D and trimming were determined from the DNA. The sample holds around 290,000 clones; more than 85% are singletons and the top ten take 2.2%. Sequenced sample: peripheral blood. The chain uses TRBV6-5 and TRBJ1-5; D not certain. This receptor was taken from a woman aged 25 to 45 with COVID-19, enrolled during active disease. The CDR3 sequence is CASRAGNPNQPQHF. DNA of the CDR3: TGTGCCAGCAGGGCGGGGAATCCAAATCAGCCCCAGCATTTT.